This is a list of T cell receptor beta chains from one sample in a study of PD-L1 blockade in urothelial cancer. Clones were sequenced by immunoSEQ multiplex PCR, and TCRdb holds only the in-frame ones, with some missing. Altogether some 120,000 clones are present, around 90% being singletons, with the ten largest covering about 4%. Specimen: PBMCs, collected around atezolizumab (anti-PD-L1) treatment. The receptors come from a man aged 60-69 years with urothelial cancer. CDR3s include the opening cysteine and the closing phenylalanine or tryptophan. The D gene is left open where the match is weak. Not every row has a clone size; where given, it reads once, few, many or a size class.

d_call,cdr3_length,clone_size,j_call,v_call,cdr3_nt,cdr3_aa
TRBD1,16,NA,TRBJ1-2,TRBV11-2,TGTGCCAGCAGCCCCACCGGGACAGGGGCTATATATGGCTACACCTTC,CASSPTGTGAIYGYTF
NA,17,NA,TRBJ2-5,TRBV7-2,TGTGCCAGCAGCTTGACCCGGGGGGCCCCAAACCAAGAGACCCAGTACTTC,CASSLTRGAPNQETQYF
TRBD2,14,once,TRBJ2-7,TRBV19,TGTGCCAGTTCCGGGACTACGAGCTCCTACGAGCAGTACTTC,CASSGTTSSYEQYF
TRBD1,15,NA,TRBJ2-3,TRBV10-3,TGTGCCATCACCGGGCGGGGACAGGGTCAAGATACGCAGTATTTT,CAITGRGQGQDTQYF
TRBD1,14,NA,TRBJ2-2,TRBV10-1,TGCGCCAGCAACCGGGACAGAAGCACCGGGGAGCTGTTTTTT,CASNRDRSTGELFF
NA,13,NA,TRBJ2-3,TRBV5-1,TGCGCCAGCAGCTCGGACAGCGAGGATACGCAGTATTTT,CASSSDSEDTQYF
TRBD1,13,NA,TRBJ2-7,TRBV6-5,TGTGCCAGCAAACGGGACAGGTATTACGAGCAGTACTTC,CASKRDRYYEQYF
TRBD1,13,NA,TRBJ1-2,TRBV6-5,TGTGCCAGCAGCTCCGGGACAGGGGATGGCTACACCTTC,CASSSGTGDGYTF
TRBD1,12,NA,TRBJ2-7,TRBV18,TGTGCCAGCTCAGGGGACAGTCCGTTTCGGTACTTC,CASSGDSPFRYF
NA,16,NA,TRBJ2-6,TRBV5-5,TGTGCCAGCAGCCGGGAAGCCTTTCTGGGGGCCAACGTCCTGACTTTC,CASSREAFLGANVLTF
TRBD2,17,NA,TRBJ2-2,TRBV5-1,TGCGCCAGCAGCTTGGGGCGCGGCGGGGGGGCCGACGGGGAGCTGTTTTTT,CASSLGRGGGADGELFF
NA,9,few,TRBJ2-5,TRBV20-1,TGCAGTGCTCCGGAGACCCAGTACTTC,CSAPETQYF
NA,13,NA,TRBJ2-5,TRBV19,TGTGCCAGTAGCCCTGGTCGGGGGGAGACCCAGTACTTC,CASSPGRGETQYF
TRBD1,14,NA,TRBJ2-7,TRBV15,TGTGCCACCAGCACGGACAGGGGTATCTACGAGCAGTACTTC,CATSTDRGIYEQYF
NA,14,NA,TRBJ2-1,TRBV7-8,TGTGCCAGCAGCTTACGGCGGGTCGGAAGCGAGCAGTTCTTC,CASSLRRVGSEQFF
TRBD2,15,NA,TRBJ2-1,TRBV7-2,TGTGCCAGCAGCCCGACAGCGGGAGGCTACAATGAGCAGTTCTTC,CASSPTAGGYNEQFF
TRBD2,16,NA,TRBJ2-5,TRBV7-8,TGTGCCAGCAAAAATAAGGGACTAGCGGATCAAGAGACCCAGTACTTC,CASKNKGLADQETQYF
NA,11,NA,TRBJ1-2,TRBV20-1,TGCAGTGTACTACGGGGTGATGGCTACACCTTC,CSVLRGDGYTF
NA,10,NA,TRBJ1-1,TRBV6-6,TGTGCCAGTGGTGACGGGTGGGCTTTCTTT,CASGDGWAFF
TRBD1,14,NA,TRBJ2-4,TRBV6-5,TGTGCCAGCAGTACCGGGACAGGGCCAAACATTCAGTACTTC,CASSTGTGPNIQYF
TRBD2,14,NA,TRBJ2-5,TRBV5-1,TGCGCCAGCAGTAGCGGGAGCCCTCAAGAGACCCAGTACTTC,CASSSGSPQETQYF
NA,14,few,TRBJ1-2,TRBV19,TGTGCCAGTAGTATATTGGGGGGAGTCTATGGCTACACCTTC,CASSILGGVYGYTF
TRBD1,15,NA,TRBJ1-2,TRBV7-6,TGTGCCAGCAGCACAGGACAGGGGAGCGTTAGTGGCTACACCTTC,CASSTGQGSVSGYTF
NA,17,few,TRBJ2-7,TRBV7-2,TGTGCCAGCAGCTCTCGGGTGGGCAGGACAAGTCAGTACGAGCAGTACTTC,CASSSRVGRTSQYEQYF
TRBD1,14,NA,TRBJ2-3,TRBV7-3,TGTGCCAGCAGCCCGGGACAGAGCACAGATACGCAGTATTTT,CASSPGQSTDTQYF
NA,14,NA,TRBJ1-2,TRBV5-1,TGCGCCAGCAGCCCTACCGGCGGTACCTATGGCTACACCTTC,CASSPTGGTYGYTF
NA,16,NA,TRBJ2-2,TRBV2,TGTGCCAGCAGCCCTACCGGACAGCAAATCACCGGGGAGCTGTTTTTT,CASSPTGQQITGELFF
TRBD1,14,NA,TRBJ1-2,TRBV27,TGTGCCAGCAGTCGGGGACAGGGCTACTATGGCTACACCTTC,CASSRGQGYYGYTF
TRBD2,15,NA,TRBJ2-5,TRBV6-1,TGTGCCAGCAGTGAATTCGGGGCGGGGGGAGAGACCCAGTACTTC,CASSEFGAGGETQYF
TRBD2,14,NA,TRBJ2-7,TRBV7-2,TGTGCCAGCAGCTTAGCCGCGGGGGGGCTTGAGCAGTACTTC,CASSLAAGGLEQYF
TRBD1,17,NA,TRBJ2-7,TRBV15,TGTGCCACCAGCAGAGCCTTACTCCGGGACAGGGGGTACGAGCAGTACTTC,CATSRALLRDRGYEQYF
NA,12,NA,TRBJ2-4,TRBV28,TGTGCCAGCATGAGGGCCTCGGGCATTCAGTACTTC,CASMRASGIQYF
NA,14,NA,TRBJ2-5,TRBV13,TGTGCCAGCAGACGATCTGGTCAGTTAGAGACCCAGTACTTC,CASRRSGQLETQYF
TRBD1,16,NA,TRBJ1-1,TRBV18,TGTGCCAGCTCACCACTCCAGGGACAGATGAACACTGAAGCTTTCTTT,CASSPLQGQMNTEAFF
TRBD2,15,NA,TRBJ2-7,TRBV11-2,TGTGCCAGCAGCTTAGTAGCGGGGGCTTCCTACGAGCAGTACTTC,CASSLVAGASYEQYF
TRBD1,12,NA,TRBJ2-3,TRBV2,TGTGCCAGCCGGGACAGGGCAGATACGCAGTATTTT,CASRDRADTQYF
TRBD2,14,NA,TRBJ2-1,TRBV11-1,TGTGCCAGCAGCTTACGGCGGGGGGACAATGAGCAGTTCTTC,CASSLRRGDNEQFF
TRBD2,14,NA,TRBJ2-2,TRBV5-1,TGCGCCAGCAGCCGCGGGGGGGGAACCGGGGAGCTGTTTTTT,CASSRGGGTGELFF
TRBD1,14,few,TRBJ1-2,TRBV6-5,TGTGCCAGCAGGGACAGGGGGCGTCTCTATGGCTACACCTTC,CASRDRGRLYGYTF
NA,13,once,TRBJ1-5,TRBV28,TGTGCCAGCAGTATCACAGGAGAACAGCCCCAGCATTTT,CASSITGEQPQHF
NA,13,few,TRBJ1-4,TRBV30,TGTGCCTGGAGGACAGACGACTATGAAAAACTGTTTTTT,CAWRTDDYEKLFF
NA,14,NA,TRBJ2-3,TRBV5-4,TGTGCCAGCAGCTTGGCCTCGGGAACAGATACGCAGTATTTT,CASSLASGTDTQYF
NA,14,NA,TRBJ2-7,TRBV11-2,TGTGCCAGCAGCTCCTCGCGGGAACCCTACGAGCAGTACTTC,CASSSSREPYEQYF
NA,12,NA,TRBJ1-2,TRBV4-2,TGTGCCAGCAGAGGGGAGGATTATGGCTACACCTTC,CASRGEDYGYTF
TRBD1,16,NA,TRBJ2-7,TRBV5-1,TGCGCCAGCAGCTTGGGTCCGGGACAGGCCTCTTACGAGCAGTACTTC,CASSLGPGQASYEQYF
TRBD1,17,NA,TRBJ1-2,TRBV4-2,TGTGCCAGCAGCCAAGATCGGTCAGGGGGCATGAGCTATGGCTACACCTTC,CASSQDRSGGMSYGYTF